What follows is one TCR beta chain and its context. The data are from a study of T-cell reconstitution after alpha-beta-depleted transplantation in children. Trimming removed 2 bases from V and 5 bases from J; junction bases left unmatched: 3. This CDR3 is 16 amino acids long. Germline V lookup: CDR1 KGHSH, CDR2 LQKENI. Unique molecular identifiers featured in how the TCRbeta library was prepared. TCRdb reanalysed the PCR reads using MiXCR and keeps one entry per CDR3 protein. Among hundreds of thousands of distinct CDR3 sequences listed, around 13% were seen once. The V and J genes are TRBV18 and TRBJ2-2; TRBD2 matches at 12 bases. This TCR was recovered from a male patient younger than 18 who had a stem cell transplant for acute myeloid leukemia, so the T cells may come from the graft donor. The sequenced sample was PBMCs, mostly from graft donor cells, obtained 360 days after TCRalphabeta/CD19-depleted stem cell transplant. CDR3 in DNA: TGTGCCAGCTCACCAAGACTAGCGGGAGATACCGGGGAGCTGTTTTTT. Protein sequence: CASSPRLAGDTGELFF.